Each of the 32 T cell receptor beta chains below was sequenced from the same sample in a study of blood T cells in healthy people across ages. The use of a sample-barcoded 5' primer and a J-beta primer mix characterized a second PCR of roughly 6 to 12 cycles. TCRdb re-analysed the 5' RACE reads in MiXCR, keeping a single row per CDR3 protein. The data contain around 1,900,000 distinct CDR3 sequences, 39% of them seen just once; the ten biggest clones take up 20% to 25%. Material: blood. The source of these receptors is a human donor in good health.

V is TRBV5-1 and J is TRBJ1-1, with TRBD1 matching 8 bases. Germline V CDR1 and CDR2: SGHRS, YFSETQ. This CDR3 has 16 residues. Trimming took 3 bases from V and 0 from J; bases not matched to a gene: 7. The CDR3 coding sequence is TGCGCCAGCAGCTCCGTTCACAGGGGGATGAACACTGAAGCTTTCTTT. It is translated as CASSSVHRGMNTEAFF.

This clonotype has only a few counts. This CDR3 is CASSFIPGTGVNQPQHF. The CDR3 region has the DNA TGTGCCAGCAGTTTTATCCCCGGGACAGGCGTTAATCAGCCCCAGCATTTT. The genes are TRBV12-3 or TRBV12-4 and TRBJ1-5, with 8 bases aligning to TRBD1. J was trimmed by 4 bases and V by 3 bases; bases with no gene match: 11. CDR3 size: 17 residues.

Many counts were recorded for this clonotype. The chain recombines TRBV10-3 with TRBJ2-5; perhaps TRBD1 as D (5 bases). CDR3 length: 15 amino acids. Germline V gene data show CDR1 as ENHRY and CDR2 as SYGVKD. V was cut by 9 bases and J by 0 bases, with 17 bases left in between. Written as DNA, the CDR3 is TGTGCCATGTCTGAAGGGGCCCCGTACCAAGAGACCCAGTACTTC. Translated, it gives CAMSEGAPYQETQYF.

The gene calls are TRBV29-1 and TRBJ2-4, with D perhaps matching TRBD1 or TRBD2 (7 bases each). The J call may be in error: the DNA end matches TRBJ2-7 better. CDR3 length: 13 amino acids. Germline CDR1 reads SQVTM; CDR2 reads ANQGSEA. The CDR3 is CSVGPQGEGEQYF. For the CDR3, the DNA is TGCAGCGTTGGACCCCAGGGGGAGGGCGAGCAGTACTTC.

The table lists this clonotype with a few counts. The CDR3: CSATGAENYGYTF. In nucleotides, the CDR3 is TGCAGTGCCACAGGGGCGGAAAACTATGGCTACACCTTC. The chain recombines TRBV20-1 with TRBJ1-2; 7 bases fit TRBD1. In germline, CDR1 is DFQATT, CDR2 SNEGSKA (reference sequence). V dropped 6 bases and J dropped 2; count of bases not matched to a gene: 6. This CDR3 region has 13 residues.

The V and J genes are TRBV7-2 and TRBJ1-5, with 8 nucleotides matching TRBD1. Germline V gene data show CDR1 as SGHTA and CDR2 as FQGNSA. The CDR3 is 14 amino acids. Trimming cost V 3 bases and J 5 bases; bases outside gene matches: 3. CDR3 in DNA: TGTGCCAGCAGCTTCGAACAGGGGGATCAGCCCCAGCATTTT. Translating it yields CASSFEQGDQPQHF.

A note on this clonotype: A junction end diverges from the germline sequence, so it may reflect a read error. The chain combines TRBV2 with TRBJ2-4, with D tentatively TRBD2 (5 bases). Germline V gives CDR1 SNHLY, CDR2 FYNNEI. This CDR3 has 14 amino acids. CDR3 amino acids: CASSPGYRVGEQYF. Here the CDR3 DNA reads TGCGCCAGCAGCCCGGGGTACCGGGTTGGGGAGCAGTACTTC. Supplemented by reference TRBV2 and TRBJ2-4, the full variable domain reads EPEVTQTPSHQVTQMGQEVILRCVPISNHLYFYWYRQILGQKVEFLVSFYNNEISEKSEIFDDQFSVERPDGSNFTLKIRSTKLEDSAMYFCASSPGYRVGEQYFGAGTRLSVL.

The genes are TRBV28 and TRBJ1-6, with D maybe TRBD1 (6 bases). Germline assignment: CDR1 MDHEN and CDR2 SYDVKM. This CDR3 contains 13 residues. CDR3 bases: TGTGCAAACAGTAGGGGGGGAGATTCACCCCTCCACTTT. Residues: CANSRGGDSPLHF.

This clonotype was observed a handful of times. The V call is TRBV4-2, the J call TRBJ1-2; unclear D gene. The length of the CDR3 is 13 residues. Trimming removed 0 bases at V and 11 bases at J, with 13 bases between. Germline values: CDR1 LGHNA, CDR2 YNFKEQ. The CDR3 loop is CASSQEDGLWYTF. For the CDR3, the DNA is TGTGCCAGCAGCCAAGAGGACGGGTTGTGGTACACCTTC.

This clonotype occurred many times. The V and J genes are TRBV5-1 and TRBJ2-3, with D tentatively TRBD2 (5 bases). The V gene's germline CDR1 is SGHRS and CDR2 YFSETQ. This CDR3 is built from 15 residues. V lost 1 base and J 0 bases, leaving 9 bases between the germline ends. Written as DNA, the CDR3 is TGCGCCAGCAGCTTGAGCGGAGTTAGCACAGATACGCAGTATTTT. It is translated as CASSLSGVSTDTQYF.

This chain connects TRBV29-1 to TRBJ2-1; D possibly matches TRBD1 or TRBD2 (6 bases each). The CDR3 extends over 14 amino acids. V lost 5 bases, J lost 9 bases, and 20 bases lay in between. Germline-derived CDR1 and CDR2 are SQVTM and ANQGSEA. CDR3 nucleotides: TGCAGCGTTCAACTCTTACGGGGGCGAATTGAGCAGTTCTTC. Translation gives CSVQLLRGRIEQFF.

V usage is TRBV7-2 and J usage is TRBJ1-2; D perhaps matches TRBD1 (6 bases). Germline V gives CDR1 SGHTA, CDR2 FQGNSA. The CDR3 consists of 15 residues. Trimming removed 0 bases from V and 4 bases from J, with 12 bases in between. This CDR3 reads CASSLAGTPTYGYTF. The CDR3 DNA sequence: TGTGCCAGCAGCTTAGCCGGGACACCGACCTATGGCTACACCTTC.

V gene TRBV4-2 combines with J gene TRBJ2-7; possible D gene TRBD1, 5 bases. There are 14 residues in the CDR3. With 3 bases removed from V and 3 bases from J, the gap between germline ends came to 12 bases. Germline-derived CDR1 and CDR2 are LGHNA and YNFKEQ. CDR3 protein: CASSQGDRLYEQYF. The CDR3 nucleotides read TGTGCCAGCAGCCAGGGTGACAGACTCTACGAGCAGTACTTC.

J is TRBJ2-1 and V is TRBV12-3 or TRBV12-4; D is possibly TRBD1 or TRBD2 (5 bases each). Trimming removed 5 bases at V and 9 bases at J, with 17 bases between. CDR3 length equals 14 residues. CDR3 sequence: CASSPLGVALEQFF. CDR3 bases: TGTGCCAGCAGTCCTTTGGGGGTGGCACTTGAGCAGTTCTTC.

This clonotype appeared once. This chain links TRBV11-1 with TRBJ2-2; no clear D. In germline, CDR1 is SGHAT, CDR2 FQDESV (reference sequence). The V gene lost 2 bases and the J gene lost 9 bases, with 7 bases spanning the gap. This CDR3 is built from 12 residues. The CDR3 region has the DNA TGTGCCAGCAGCTTACAAGGGCGGGAGCTGTTTTTT. Encoded protein: CASSLQGRELFF.

This clonotype has a handful of counts. The chain is built from TRBV5-1 and TRBJ2-1, with D possibly called TRBD1 or TRBD2 (5 bases each). V lost 4 bases to trimming and J lost 8 bases, with 13 bases between them. This CDR3 contains 13 residues. Germline CDR1 reads SGHRS; CDR2 reads YFSETQ. CDR3 region: CASSRDLRDEQFF. The CDR3 DNA reads as TGCGCCAGCAGCAGGGACCTACGGGATGAGCAGTTCTTC.

The rearrangement links TRBV6-1 to TRBJ2-3; D remains ambiguous. The V end lost 8 bases, the J end lost 8 bases, and 20 bases lay between the germline ends. Per germline, CDR1 MNHNS and CDR2 SASEGT. CDR3 length: 14 residues. CDR3 amino acids: CASFLAASKGTQYF. The CDR3 nucleotides read TGTGCCAGCTTCCTCGCAGCGTCAAAGGGTACGCAGTATTTT.

This sequence joins TRBV20-1 and TRBJ2-1, with D uncertain. CDR1 is DFQATT and CDR2 is SNEGSKA in the germline V gene (reference sequence). Between the trimmed V and J ends, which lost 1 base and 6 bases, there was a span of 10 bases. This CDR3 spans 13 amino acids. The CDR3 DNA reads TGCAGTGCTAGAGTTGAATTATTCAATGAGCAGTTCTTC. Its protein product is CSARVELFNEQFF.

This clonotype has just a few counts. The J gene is TRBJ1-2, the V gene TRBV7-9; D is undetermined. Germline V gene lookup returns CDR1 SEHNR and CDR2 FQNEAQ (reference sequence). The V gene lost 1 base and the J gene lost 4 bases, with 13 bases spanning the gap. The CDR3 runs 15 residues. In DNA, the CDR3 is TGTGCCAGCAGCTTAGAGGGCGGAGCAAGCTATGGCTACACCTTC. Translation gives CASSLEGGASYGYTF.

This clonotype was counted at least ten times. The chain combines TRBV12-3 or TRBV12-4 with TRBJ2-3, with a tentative D call TRBD2 (6 bases). V was clipped by 4 bases and J by 4 bases, with 6 bases between them. The CDR3 spans 12 residues. The DNA of the CDR3 is TGTGCCAGCAGTTCGGGGGCAGATACGCAGTATTTT. It is translated as CASSSGADTQYF.

Of note for this clonotype: One end of the junction is discordant with germline, which a read error may explain. The chain uses TRBV5-1 and TRBJ1-1, with D hard to call. Germline CDR1 and CDR2: SGHRS and YFSETQ. The CDR3 contains 16 residues. CDR3 DNA: TGCACCAGCAGCCTTTCAACCGGGGAACGGAACACTGAAGCTTTCTTT. This translates into CTSSLSTGERNTEAFF. The complete variable domain, with remaining parts taken from reference TRBV5-1 and TRBJ1-1, reads KAGVTQTPRYLIKTRGQQVTLSCSPISGHRSVSWYQQTPGQGLQFLFEYFSETQRNKGNFPGRFSGRQFSNSRSEMNVSTLELGDSALYLCTSSLSTGERNTEAFFGQGTRLTVV.

This chain joins TRBV12-5 and TRBJ2-7; no definite D call. Judging by the DNA end, TRBJ2-5 fits better; the J call may be wrong. Per germline, CDR1 LGHNT and CDR2 FRNRAP. CDR3 length: 13 residues. This CDR3 reads CASGLLPGETQYF. DNA of the CDR3: TGTGCTAGTGGTTTGCTCCCGGGAGAGACCCAGTACTTC.

A few counts support this clonotype. The chain links TRBV28 to TRBJ2-7; the D gene is possibly TRBD1 (5 bases). Deletions cut 2 bases from V and 3 bases from J, with 14 bases between. The germline V gene encodes CDR1 MDHEN and CDR2 SYDVKM. The CDR3 length is 15 residues. The CDR3 reads CASSLRFRAHYEQYF. DNA of the CDR3: TGTGCCAGCAGTTTAAGATTCAGGGCTCACTACGAGCAGTACTTC. Full variable domain (rest looked up from reference TRBV28 and TRBJ2-7): DVKVTQSSRYLVKRTGEKVFLECVQDMDHENMFWYRQDPGLGLRLIYFSYDVKMKEKGDIPEGYSVSREKKERFSLILESASTNQTSMYLCASSLRFRAHYEQYFGPGTRLTVT.

In DNA form, the CDR3 reads TGTGCCAGCAGTTCCCTACAGGGGGGACAGCCCCAGCATTTT. Translation gives CASSSLQGGQPQHF. The V gene is TRBV6-1, the J gene TRBJ1-5, with TRBD1 matching over 8 bases. CDR1 and CDR2 from the germline V gene are MNHNS and SASEGT. V dropped 5 bases and J dropped 7; count of bases not matched to a gene: 7. The CDR3 length is 14 residues.

This clonotype has only a few counts. V is TRBV7-8 and J is TRBJ1-2; TRBD1 agrees at 8 bases. The CDR3 totals 17 residues. V dropped 4 bases and J dropped 4; count of bases not matched to a gene: 14. Germline CDR1 reads SGHVS; CDR2 reads FQNEAQ. CDR3 loop: CASSSPVPGTGAYGYTF. CDR3 DNA sequence: TGTGCCAGCAGCTCACCTGTTCCAGGGACAGGAGCCTATGGCTACACCTTC.

This clonotype was counted once. This chain connects TRBV3-1 to TRBJ1-1, with D perhaps matching TRBD1 (6 bases). The V and J ends lost 5 bases and 4 bases respectively, with 14 bases between them. There are 14 residues in the CDR3. Germline CDR1 LGHDT, CDR2 YNNKEL (reference sequence). The CDR3 protein is CASSANRAGTEAFF. DNA of the CDR3: TGTGCCAGCAGCGCAAACAGGGCGGGCACTGAAGCTTTCTTT.

The gene calls are TRBV14 and TRBJ1-1; unclear D gene. This CDR3 has 13 residues. V shed 4 bases and J shed 1 base, with 7 bases lying between them. The germline gives CDR1 SGHDN, CDR2 FVKESK. CDR3 sequence (DNA): TGTGCCAGCAGCCGATTCAGGAACACTGAAGCTTTCTTT. This translates into CASSRFRNTEAFF.

In regard to this clonotype: Sequence at one end of the junction differs from germline and may be a read error. This chain connects TRBV28 to TRBJ1-1; the match to TRBD1 covers 8 bases. This CDR3 spans 17 amino acids. The germline gives CDR1 MDHEN, CDR2 SYDVKM. CDR3 residues: CAGSVIDRGIVNTEAFF. The DNA for the CDR3 is TGTGCCGGCAGTGTTATCGACAGGGGAATCGTGAACACTGAAGCTTTCTTT.

The chain links TRBV9 to TRBJ2-3; D is possibly TRBD2 (6 bases). CDR1 is SGDLS and CDR2 is YYNGEE in the germline V gene. The V end was cut by 4 bases, the J end by 2 bases, with 17 bases between. The CDR3 contains 16 residues. The CDR3, as DNA: TGTGCCAGCAGCCCGCGGGACCCTCAAACCACAGATACGCAGTATTTT. It yields the protein CASSPRDPQTTDTQYF.

V usage is TRBV7-2 and J usage is TRBJ2-1; D ambiguous. Germline CDR1 SGHTA, CDR2 FQGNSA. Trimming removed 2 bases at V and 9 bases at J, with 11 bases between. The CDR3 is 13 residues long. This CDR3 reads CASSLNGVGEQFF. CDR3 nucleotides: TGTGCCAGCAGCTTAAACGGTGTCGGTGAGCAGTTCTTC.

This clonotype has more than one count but fewer than ten. The chain employs TRBV12-5 and TRBJ1-5; the D is unclear. The V end was cut by 5 bases, the J end by 0 bases, with 11 bases between. Germline lookup yields CDR1 LGHNT and CDR2 FRNRAP. CDR3 length: 15 amino acids. CDR3 sequence: CASGDGRYSNQPQHF. The CDR3 nucleotides read TGTGCTAGTGGTGATGGACGGTATAGCAATCAGCCCCAGCATTTT.

About this clonotype itself: Sequence at one end of the junction differs from germline and may be a read error. The gene calls are TRBV4-3 and TRBJ2-6, with 9 bases identical to TRBD1. The CDR3 totals 18 residues. The germline V gene encodes CDR1 LGHNA and CDR2 YSLEER. The CDR3 DNA reads TGCGCCTGCAGCCAAGATATCACAGGGGGCCCTGGGGCCAACGTCCTGACTTTC. Residues: CACSQDITGGPGANVLTF.